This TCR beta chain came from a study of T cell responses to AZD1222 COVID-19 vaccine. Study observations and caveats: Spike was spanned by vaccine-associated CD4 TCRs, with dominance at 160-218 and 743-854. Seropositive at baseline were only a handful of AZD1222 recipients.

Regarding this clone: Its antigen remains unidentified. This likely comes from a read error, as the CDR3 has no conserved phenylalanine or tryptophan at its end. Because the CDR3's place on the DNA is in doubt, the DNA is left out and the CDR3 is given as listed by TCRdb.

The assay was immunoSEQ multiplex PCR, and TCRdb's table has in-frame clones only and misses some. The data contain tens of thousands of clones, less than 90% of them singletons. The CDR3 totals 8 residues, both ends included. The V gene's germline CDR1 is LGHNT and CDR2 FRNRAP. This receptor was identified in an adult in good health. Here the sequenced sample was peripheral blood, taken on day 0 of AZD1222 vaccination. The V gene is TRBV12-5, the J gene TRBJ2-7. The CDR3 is CASGTPKS.